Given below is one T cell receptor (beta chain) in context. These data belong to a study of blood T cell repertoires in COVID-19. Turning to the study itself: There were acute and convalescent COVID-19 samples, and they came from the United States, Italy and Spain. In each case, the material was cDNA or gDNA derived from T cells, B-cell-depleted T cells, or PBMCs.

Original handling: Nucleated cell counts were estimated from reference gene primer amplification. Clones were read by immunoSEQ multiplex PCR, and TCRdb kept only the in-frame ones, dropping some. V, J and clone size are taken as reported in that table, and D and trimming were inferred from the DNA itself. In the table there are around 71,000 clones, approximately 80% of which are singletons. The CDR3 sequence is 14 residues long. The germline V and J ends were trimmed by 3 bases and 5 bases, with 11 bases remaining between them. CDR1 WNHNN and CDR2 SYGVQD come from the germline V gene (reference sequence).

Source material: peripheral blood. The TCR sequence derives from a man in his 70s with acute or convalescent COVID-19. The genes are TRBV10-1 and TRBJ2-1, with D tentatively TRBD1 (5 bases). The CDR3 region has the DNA TGCGCCAGCAGTGAAGTGGGGCTCGACAATGAGCAGTTCTTC. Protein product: CASSEVGLDNEQFF.